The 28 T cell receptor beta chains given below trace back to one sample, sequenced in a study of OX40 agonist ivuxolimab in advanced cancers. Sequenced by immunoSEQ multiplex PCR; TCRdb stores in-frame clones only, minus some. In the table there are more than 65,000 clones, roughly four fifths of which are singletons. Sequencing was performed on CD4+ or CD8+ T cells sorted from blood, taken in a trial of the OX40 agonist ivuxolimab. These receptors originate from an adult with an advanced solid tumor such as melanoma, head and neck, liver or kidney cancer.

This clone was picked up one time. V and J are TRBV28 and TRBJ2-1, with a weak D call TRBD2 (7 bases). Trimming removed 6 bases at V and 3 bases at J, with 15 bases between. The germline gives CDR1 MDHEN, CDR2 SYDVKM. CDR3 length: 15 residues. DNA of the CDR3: TGTGCCAGCAGACGCGGGGGCCCCCACTACAATGAGCAGTTCTTC. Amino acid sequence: CASRRGGPHYNEQFF.

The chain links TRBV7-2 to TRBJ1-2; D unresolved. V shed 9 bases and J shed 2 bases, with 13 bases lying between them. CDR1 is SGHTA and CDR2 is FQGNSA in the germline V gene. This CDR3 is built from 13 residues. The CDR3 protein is CASMLDGNYGYTF. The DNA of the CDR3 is TGTGCCAGTATGTTAGACGGGAACTATGGCTACACCTTC.

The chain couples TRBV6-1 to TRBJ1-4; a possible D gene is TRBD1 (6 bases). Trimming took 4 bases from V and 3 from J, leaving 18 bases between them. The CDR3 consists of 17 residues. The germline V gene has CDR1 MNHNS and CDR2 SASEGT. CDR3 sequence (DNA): TGTGCCAGCAGTGTAGACAGGCTGAGGGGATCTAATGAAAAACTGTTTTTT. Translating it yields CASSVDRLRGSNEKLFF.

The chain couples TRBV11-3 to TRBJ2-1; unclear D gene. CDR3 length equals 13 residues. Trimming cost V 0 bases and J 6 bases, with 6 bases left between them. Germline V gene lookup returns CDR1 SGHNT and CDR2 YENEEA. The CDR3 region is CASSLDLSNEQFF. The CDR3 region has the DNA TGTGCCAGCAGCTTAGATCTGAGCAATGAGCAGTTCTTC.

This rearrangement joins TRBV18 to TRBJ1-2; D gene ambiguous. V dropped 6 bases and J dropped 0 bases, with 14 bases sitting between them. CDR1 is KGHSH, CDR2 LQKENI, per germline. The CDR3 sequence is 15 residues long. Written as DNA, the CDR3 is TGTGCCAGCTCCCCCAGTACCAAAGCTAACTATGGCTACACCTTC. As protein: CASSPSTKANYGYTF.

CDR3 bases: TGTGCCAGCAGCCTACAGCCGAGCTCCTACGAGCAGTACTTC. Amino acids: CASSLQPSSYEQYF. The rearrangement joins TRBV7-8 to TRBJ2-7; no definite D call. The V end was cut by 5 bases, the J end by 0 bases, with 11 bases between. The CDR3 has 14 amino acids. From germline, CDR1 is SGHVS and CDR2 FQNEAQ.

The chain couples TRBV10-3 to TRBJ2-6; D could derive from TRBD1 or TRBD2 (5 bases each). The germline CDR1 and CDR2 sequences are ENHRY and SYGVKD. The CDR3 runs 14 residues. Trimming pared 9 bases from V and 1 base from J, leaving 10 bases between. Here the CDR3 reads CAMGVGSGANVLTF. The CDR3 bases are TGTGCCATGGGGGTTGGTTCTGGGGCCAACGTCCTGACTTTC.

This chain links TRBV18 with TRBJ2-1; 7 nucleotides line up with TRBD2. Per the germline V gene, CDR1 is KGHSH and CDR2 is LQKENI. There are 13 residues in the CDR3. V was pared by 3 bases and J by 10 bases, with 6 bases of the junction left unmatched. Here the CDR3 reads CASSPRDYLEQFF. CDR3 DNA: TGTGCCAGCTCACCCCGGGACTACCTAGAGCAGTTCTTC.

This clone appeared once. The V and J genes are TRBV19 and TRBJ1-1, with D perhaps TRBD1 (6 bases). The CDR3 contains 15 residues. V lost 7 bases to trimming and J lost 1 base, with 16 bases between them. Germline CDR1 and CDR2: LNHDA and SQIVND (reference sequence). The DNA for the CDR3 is TGTGCCAGTACCACCGGGGGCTCACCGAACACTGAAGCTTTCTTT. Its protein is CASTTGGSPNTEAFF.

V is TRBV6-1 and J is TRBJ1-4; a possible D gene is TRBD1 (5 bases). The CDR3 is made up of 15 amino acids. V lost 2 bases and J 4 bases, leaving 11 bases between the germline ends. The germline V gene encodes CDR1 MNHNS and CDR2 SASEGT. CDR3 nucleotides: TGTGCCAGCAGTGAACAGGGTTTTGGTAATGAAAAACTGTTTTTT. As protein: CASSEQGFGNEKLFF.

CDR3 DNA sequence: TGCGCCAGCAGCGGACTAGCGGGAGCCCAAGAGACCCAGTACTTC. Translation gives CASSGLAGAQETQYF. The gene calls are TRBV10-1 and TRBJ2-5, with TRBD2 matching over 13 bases. Germline trimming cut 6 bases from V and 1 base from J; bases unmatched to any gene: 2. Germline V lookup: CDR1 WNHNN, CDR2 SYGVQD (reference sequence). The CDR3 totals 15 residues.

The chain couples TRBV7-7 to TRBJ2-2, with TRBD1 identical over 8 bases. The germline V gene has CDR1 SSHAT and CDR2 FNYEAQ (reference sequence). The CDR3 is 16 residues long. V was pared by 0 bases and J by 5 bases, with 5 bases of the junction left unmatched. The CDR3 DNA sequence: TGTGCCAGCAGCTTAGCGACGGGACAGGCGACCGGGGAGCTGTTTTTT. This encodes CASSLATGQATGELFF. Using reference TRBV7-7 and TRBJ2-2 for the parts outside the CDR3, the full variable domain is GAGVSQSPRYKVTKRGQDVTLRCDPISSHATLYWYQQALGQGPEFLTYFNYEAQPDKSGLPSDRFSAERPEGSISTLTIQRTEQRDSAMYRCASSLATGQATGELFFGEGSRLTVL.

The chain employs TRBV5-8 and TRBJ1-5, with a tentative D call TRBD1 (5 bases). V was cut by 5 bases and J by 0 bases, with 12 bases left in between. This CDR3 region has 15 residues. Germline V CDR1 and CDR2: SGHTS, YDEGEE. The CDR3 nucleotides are TGTGCCAGCAGTCATGGGACTCATAGCAATCAGCCCCAGCATTTT. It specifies CASSHGTHSNQPQHF.

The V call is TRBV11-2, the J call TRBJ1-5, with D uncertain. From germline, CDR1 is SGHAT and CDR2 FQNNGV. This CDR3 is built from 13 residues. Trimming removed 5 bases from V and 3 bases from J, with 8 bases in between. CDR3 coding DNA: TGTGCCAGCAGCCTTGCCATCAATCAGCCCCAGCATTTT. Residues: CASSLAINQPQHF.

CDR3 sequence (DNA): TGCGCCAGCAGCCATCGTGTGACAGGGACGGGAGCCTACGAGCAGTACTTC. Amino acids: CASSHRVTGTGAYEQYF. J is TRBJ2-7 and V is TRBV4-1, with a possible D match to TRBD1 (7 bases). The V gene lost 3 bases and the J gene lost 2 bases, with 20 bases spanning the gap. The germline gives CDR1 MGHRA, CDR2 YSYEKL. This CDR3 has 17 amino acids.

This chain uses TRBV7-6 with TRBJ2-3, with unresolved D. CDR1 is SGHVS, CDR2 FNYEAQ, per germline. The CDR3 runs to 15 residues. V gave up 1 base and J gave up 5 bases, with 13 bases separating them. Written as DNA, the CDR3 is TGTGCCAGCAGCTTAGATCGGGCCTCGGTAGATACGCAGTATTTT. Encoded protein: CASSLDRASVDTQYF.

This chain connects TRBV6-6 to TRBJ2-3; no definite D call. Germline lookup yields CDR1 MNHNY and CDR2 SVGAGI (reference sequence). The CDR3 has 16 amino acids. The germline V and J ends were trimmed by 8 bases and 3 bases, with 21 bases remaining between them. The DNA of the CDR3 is TGTGCCAGCTTGCAGTTCCAACACAGAGGTACAGATACGCAGTATTTT. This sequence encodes CASLQFQHRGTDTQYF.

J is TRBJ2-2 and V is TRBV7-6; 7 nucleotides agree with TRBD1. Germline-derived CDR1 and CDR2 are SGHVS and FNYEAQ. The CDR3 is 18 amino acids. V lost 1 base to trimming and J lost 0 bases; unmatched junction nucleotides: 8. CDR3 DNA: TGTGCCAGCAGCTTAGGGCGGTTTGACAGGGCGAACACCGGGGAGCTGTTTTTT. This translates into CASSLGRFDRANTGELFF.

CDR3: CASSTSARSYNEQFF. DNA of the CDR3: TGTGCCAGCAGCACTAGCGCCCGCTCCTACAATGAGCAGTTCTTC. V gene TRBV9 combines with J gene TRBJ2-1; 7 bases align to TRBD2. Germline-derived CDR1 and CDR2 are SGDLS and YYNGEE. Trimming took 4 bases from V and 0 from J; bases not matched to a gene: 4. The CDR3 spans 15 residues. Full variable domain (rest looked up from reference TRBV9 and TRBJ2-1): DSGVTQTPKHLITATGQRVTLRCSPRSGDLSVYWYQQSLDQGLQFLIQYYNGEERAKGNILERFSAQQFPDLHSELNLSSLELGDSALYFCASSTSARSYNEQFFGPGTRLTVL.

The CDR3 bases are TGTGCCAGCTCACCAGCTTACAGCGCCTGCGAGCAGTACTTC. It is translated as CASSPAYSACEQYF. J is TRBJ2-7 and V is TRBV18, with D unclear. CDR3 size: 14 residues. Germline V CDR1 and CDR2: KGHSH, LQKENI. The V end was cut by 2 bases, the J end by 6 bases, with 14 bases between.

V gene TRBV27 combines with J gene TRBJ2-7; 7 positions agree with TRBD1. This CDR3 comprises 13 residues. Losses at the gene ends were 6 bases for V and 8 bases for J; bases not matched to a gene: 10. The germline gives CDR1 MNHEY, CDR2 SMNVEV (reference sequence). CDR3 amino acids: CASRRDSNFKQYF. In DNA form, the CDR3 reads TGTGCCAGCAGACGGGACAGTAATTTCAAGCAGTACTTC.

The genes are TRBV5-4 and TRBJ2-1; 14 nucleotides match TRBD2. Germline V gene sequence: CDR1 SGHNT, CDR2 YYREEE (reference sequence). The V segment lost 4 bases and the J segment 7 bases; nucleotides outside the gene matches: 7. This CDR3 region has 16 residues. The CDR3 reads CASSLPGTSGGNEQFF. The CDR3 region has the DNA TGTGCCAGCAGCCTTCCTGGGACTAGCGGGGGTAATGAGCAGTTCTTC.

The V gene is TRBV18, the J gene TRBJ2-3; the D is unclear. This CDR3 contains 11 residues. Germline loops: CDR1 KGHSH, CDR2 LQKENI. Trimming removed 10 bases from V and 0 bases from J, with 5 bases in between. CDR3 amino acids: CATRSTDTQYF. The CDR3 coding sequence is TGTGCCACGAGGAGCACAGATACGCAGTATTTT.

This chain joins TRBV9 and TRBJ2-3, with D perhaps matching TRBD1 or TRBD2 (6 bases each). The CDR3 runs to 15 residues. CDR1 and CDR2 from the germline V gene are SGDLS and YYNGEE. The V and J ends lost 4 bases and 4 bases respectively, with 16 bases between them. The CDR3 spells CASSLQGGRADTQYF. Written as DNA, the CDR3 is TGTGCCAGCAGCCTCCAAGGGGGGCGGGCAGATACGCAGTATTTT.

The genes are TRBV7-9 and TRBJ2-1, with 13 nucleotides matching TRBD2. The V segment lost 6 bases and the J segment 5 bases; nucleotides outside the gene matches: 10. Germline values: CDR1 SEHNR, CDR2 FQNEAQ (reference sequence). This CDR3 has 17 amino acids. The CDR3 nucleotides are TGTGCCAGCAGACGGGGACTAGCGGGGAGGGTCAACAATGAGCAGTTCTTC. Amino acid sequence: CASRRGLAGRVNNEQFF.

The CDR3 reads CASSAGQTVYGYTF. CDR3 DNA sequence: TGTGCCAGCAGTGCTGGCCAAACGGTCTATGGCTACACCTTC. V usage is TRBV6-1 and J usage is TRBJ1-2, with unresolved D. This CDR3 spans 14 amino acids. The V gene lost 4 bases and the J gene lost 4 bases, with 13 bases spanning the gap. Germline V lookup: CDR1 MNHNS, CDR2 SASEGT.

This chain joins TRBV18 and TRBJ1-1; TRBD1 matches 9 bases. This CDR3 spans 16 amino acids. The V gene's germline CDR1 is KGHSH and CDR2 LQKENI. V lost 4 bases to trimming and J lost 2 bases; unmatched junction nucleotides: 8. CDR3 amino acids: CASSRQQGADNTEAFF. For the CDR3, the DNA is TGTGCCAGCTCACGTCAACAGGGGGCTGATAACACTGAAGCTTTCTTT.

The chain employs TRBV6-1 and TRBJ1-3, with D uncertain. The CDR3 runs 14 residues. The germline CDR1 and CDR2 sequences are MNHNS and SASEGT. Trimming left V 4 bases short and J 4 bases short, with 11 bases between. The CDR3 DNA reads TGTGCCAGCAGTGTGGGTTTTGCCGGAAACACCATATATTTT. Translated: CASSVGFAGNTIYF.